A selection of T cell receptor beta chains follows, all from one sample in a study of T cell responses to AZD1222 COVID-19 vaccine. Profiling relied on immunoSEQ multiplex PCR, and the TCRdb table lists in-frame clones only, not all of them. The sample carries under 200,000 clones, approximately 92% recorded once. The input for sequencing was peripheral blood, taken 28 days after the second dose of the MenACWY control vaccine. Every receptor here comes from an adult who received the MenACWY meningococcal vaccine as a control. Both conserved end residues are part of each CDR3. The order of the fields is clone size, D gene, J gene, V gene, CDR3 DNA, CDR3 protein. The D gene is left open where the match is weak. Some rows have no size entry. The others give once, few or many, or a class for an expanded clone.

clone size: -
D gene: -
J gene: TRBJ2-2
V gene: TRBV4-3
CDR3 DNA: TGCGCCAGCAGCCTCGAGGTTGGGACCGGGGAGCTGTTTTTT
CDR3 protein: CASSLEVGTGELFF

clone size: -
D gene: -
J gene: TRBJ2-1
V gene: TRBV6-1
CDR3 DNA: TGTGCCAGCAGTGAATTCGGGACAACCTCCTACAATGAGCAGTTCTTC
CDR3 protein: CASSEFGTTSYNEQFF

clone size: -
D gene: -
J gene: TRBJ1-1
V gene: TRBV10-1
CDR3 DNA: TGCGCCAGCAGTGACAGGAAGGGGACTGAAGCTTTCTTT
CDR3 protein: CASSDRKGTEAFF

clone size: -
D gene: -
J gene: TRBJ2-2
V gene: TRBV7-2
CDR3 DNA: TGTGCCAGCAGCCCAAGGACAGCTAACACCGGGGAGCTGTTTTTT
CDR3 protein: CASSPRTANTGELFF

clone size: -
D gene: -
J gene: TRBJ1-1
V gene: TRBV6-1
CDR3 DNA: TGTGCCAGCAGTGAACTTGGAAACACTGAAGCTTTCTTT
CDR3 protein: CASSELGNTEAFF

clone size: -
D gene: TRBD1
J gene: TRBJ1-2
V gene: TRBV28
CDR3 DNA: TGTGCCAGCAGTTGGGGACAGGGGGCGTATGGCTACACCTTC
CDR3 protein: CASSWGQGAYGYTF

clone size: -
D gene: -
J gene: TRBJ2-1
V gene: TRBV6-2/TRBV6-3
CDR3 DNA: TGTGCCAGCAGTTACTCGGATGTTGTTGAGCAGTTCTTC
CDR3 protein: CASSYSDVVEQFF

clone size: -
D gene: TRBD1
J gene: TRBJ2-1
V gene: TRBV10-3
CDR3 DNA: TGTGCCATCAGTGAGTCAGGGACAGGGGGCAATGAGCAGTTCTTC
CDR3 protein: CAISESGTGGNEQFF

clone size: -
D gene: -
J gene: TRBJ1-2
V gene: TRBV3-1/TRBV3-2
CDR3 DNA: TGTGCCAGCAGCCAAGATTGGGCGAAAGGAAACTATGGCTACACCTTC
CDR3 protein: CASSQDWAKGNYGYTF

clone size: -
D gene: TRBD1
J gene: TRBJ1-2
V gene: TRBV7-2
CDR3 DNA: TGTGCCAGCAGCTTAGCCTCGACAGGGTCTGGCTATGGCTACACCTTC
CDR3 protein: CASSLASTGSGYGYTF

clone size: -
D gene: -
J gene: TRBJ2-1
V gene: TRBV19
CDR3 DNA: TGTGCCAGTAGTATAATGTCCAGTGAGCAGTTCTTC
CDR3 protein: CASSIMSSEQFF

clone size: -
D gene: TRBD1
J gene: TRBJ2-7
V gene: TRBV7-9
CDR3 DNA: TGTGCCAGCAGAGGACAGGGTCCCCCTCACGAGCAGTACTTC
CDR3 protein: CASRGQGPPHEQYF

clone size: -
D gene: TRBD2
J gene: TRBJ2-3
V gene: TRBV19
CDR3 DNA: TGTGCCAGTAGTTCGCGCTCGGGAGGTAGCACAGATACGCAGTATTTT
CDR3 protein: CASSSRSGGSTDTQYF

clone size: few
D gene: -
J gene: TRBJ2-7
V gene: TRBV30
CDR3 DNA: TGTGCCTGGAGTGTGGCCCACGAGCAGTACTTC
CDR3 protein: CAWSVAHEQYF

clone size: -
D gene: -
J gene: TRBJ2-3
V gene: TRBV2
CDR3 DNA: TGTGCCAGCAGTCTAGAGAGCGGCCGCGGCACAGATACGCAGTATTTT
CDR3 protein: CASSLESGRGTDTQYF